A selection of T cell receptor beta chains follows, all from one sample in a study of T cells in Graves' hyperthyroidism and ophthalmopathy. TCRdb used MiXCR to reprocess the multiplex PCR reads, holding one entry per CDR3 protein. Counted here are fewer than 600,000 distinct CDR3 sequences, around 15% occurring once; the ten biggest clones make up more than 11%. The sample was blood. Receptors were obtained from a woman aged 40 to 55 with Graves' hyperthyroidism. The CDR3 runs from the conserved cysteine through the conserved F or W. Clone size appears in some rows only: once, few, many, or a class for an expanded clone.

>many|TRBV20-1|TRBJ2-7
CSAIRLDAYEQYF
>few|TRBV27|TRBJ2-4
CASSLFDIQYF
>few|TRBV7-9|TRBJ2-5
CASSSYSVETQYF
>NA|TRBV19|TRBJ2-1
CASSINRAGGNEQFF
>NA|TRBV11-3|TRBJ2-7
CASSSLPVDEQYF
>once|TRBV20-1|TRBJ2-5
CSARLAGTSGSSETQYF
>many|TRBV28|TRBJ2-5
CASSLSAGPETQYF
>many|TRBV28|TRBJ1-4
CASRPTGALSVELFF
>NA|TRBV5-1|TRBJ2-7
CASSREVTGSNEQYF
>many|TRBV7-2|TRBJ2-7
CASSFFDRGQYEQYF
>NA|TRBV9|TRBJ2-7
CASSARPTGTGSYEQYF
>few|TRBV9|TRBJ2-7
CASSATGFHSEQYF
>few|TRBV20-1|TRBJ1-1
CSARALGGKAFF
>many|TRBV10-2|TRBJ2-5
CASGVAGEYQETQYF
>NA|TRBV9|TRBJ1-2
CASSAEGRGYTF
>few|TRBV7-9|TRBJ1-4
CASSFKKSEKLFF
>many|TRBV20-1|TRBJ2-1
CSARVGVLAARYNEQFF
>few|TRBV4-1|TRBJ1-5
CASSQAQGAFQPQHF
>NA|TRBV12-3/TRBV12-4|TRBJ2-3
CASSSVISGRRDTQYF
>many|TRBV27|TRBJ2-3
CASNSGLSTDTQYF
>many|TRBV18|TRBJ2-7
CASSPPPGGDEQYF
>NA|TRBV7-9|TRBJ1-2
CASLRGEANYGYTF
>few|TRBV2|TRBJ2-3
CASSELRQGDTQYF
>NA|TRBV28|TRBJ1-3
CATGTVSGNTIYF
>many|TRBV20-1|TRBJ2-7
CSAPLAGEFYEQYF
>many|TRBV28|TRBJ2-1
CASRGWETSSYNEQFF
>many|TRBV5-1|TRBJ2-3
CASSPGLAGPGADTQYF
>many|TRBV30|TRBJ1-1
CAWIFRGSEAFF
>few|TRBV19|TRBJ2-6
CASLEGSAGANVLTF
>many|TRBV5-6|TRBJ1-1
CASSLQVGDTEAFF
>many|TRBV28|TRBJ1-5
CASSPRLGDSNQPQHF
>NA|TRBV29-1|TRBJ1-3
CSGGAGNTIYF
>NA|TRBV30|TRBJ1-3
CAWSRDSSGNTIYF
>NA|TRBV7-9|TRBJ1-5
CASSFYTGVGGQPQHF
>few|TRBV7-3|TRBJ2-3
CASSLTSGGAAGYTDTQYF
>few|TRBV6-1|TRBJ2-5
CASRLTQGSQYF
>many|TRBV12-3/TRBV12-4|TRBJ1-3
CASSLGLISGNTIYF
>few|TRBV29-1|TRBJ1-1
CSAEENTEAFF
>NA|TRBV9|TRBJ2-5
CASSVGTGVQQETQYF
>many|TRBV5-1|TRBJ1-1
CASSPVSKVNTEAFF
>NA|TRBV19|TRBJ2-7
CASSPRDRPFREQYF
>many|TRBV27|TRBJ2-1
CATGGFPYNEQFF
>many|TRBV28|TRBJ1-1
CASSIPQGAVTEAFF
>many|TRBV24-1|TRBJ2-7
CATSDPRVGTGGNGTGQYF
>many|TRBV2|TRBJ1-5
CASSVNQPQHF
>many|TRBV24-1|TRBJ2-3
CATSDKGAANTDTQYF
>many|TRBV11-2|TRBJ1-4
CASSFPTGLAVTTNEKLFF
>many|TRBV20-1|TRBJ2-1
CSAGGLAGYNEQFF
>many|TRBV20-1|TRBJ2-5
CSASSLAGTYQETQYF
>many|TRBV28|TRBJ2-2
CASGVEFGYTGELFF
>many|TRBV20-1|TRBJ2-5
CSARSSGSSETQYF
>many|TRBV5-1|TRBJ2-1
CATRLAVNNEQFF
>once|TRBV15|TRBJ2-7
CATSRLGLAGGYYEQYF
>many|TRBV6-1|TRBJ1-2
CASRPGGGQGAFRDYGYTF
>many|TRBV28|TRBJ2-3
CASSFSRSTDTQYF
>NA|TRBV25-1|TRBJ1-3
CASSDPLVGNTIYF
>few|TRBV4-1|TRBJ2-1
CASSPPTGSGTYNEQFF
>many|TRBV2|TRBJ1-2
CASSVDSENYGYTF
>many|TRBV6-1|TRBJ1-2
CASSEIVTGKGYTF